These 2 T cell receptor beta chains share one sample of origin, sequenced in a study of tumor-infiltrating lymphocytes in oesophageal squamous cell carcinoma. TCRdb fed the PCR reads into MiXCR, producing one record per CDR3 protein. The profile covers under 20,000 distinct CDR3 sequences, with nearly 45% appearing a single time and more than 25% taken by the ten largest. The source material was esophageal tumor tissue. The source of these receptors is a male donor with esophageal squamous cell carcinoma.

Many counts were recorded for this clonotype. The chain's CDR3 is CASTRLGSPSYEQYF. In DNA form, the CDR3 reads TGTGCCAGCACCCGCCTGGGGAGTCCCTCCTACGAGCAGTACTTC. The rearrangement links TRBV6-1 to TRBJ2-7, with D possibly TRBD2 on 5 matching bases. Per the germline V gene, CDR1 is MNHNS and CDR2 is SASEGT. Trimming pared 7 bases from V and 0 bases from J, leaving 16 bases between. The CDR3 totals 15 residues.

This clonotype was recorded a few times. The final CDR3 position lacks the conserved phenylalanine or tryptophan, pointing to a likely read error. The DNA is omitted, as the CDR3 cannot be located on it reliably, and the CDR3 follows TCRdb's listing. CDR3 sequence: CASSSGQGDYGYTFGS. The chain is built from TRBV27 and TRBJ2-1; the DNA was not used to check the table's D call, TRBD1. With termini counted, the CDR3 has 16 amino acids. The germline CDR1 and CDR2 sequences are MNHEY and SMNVEV (reference sequence).